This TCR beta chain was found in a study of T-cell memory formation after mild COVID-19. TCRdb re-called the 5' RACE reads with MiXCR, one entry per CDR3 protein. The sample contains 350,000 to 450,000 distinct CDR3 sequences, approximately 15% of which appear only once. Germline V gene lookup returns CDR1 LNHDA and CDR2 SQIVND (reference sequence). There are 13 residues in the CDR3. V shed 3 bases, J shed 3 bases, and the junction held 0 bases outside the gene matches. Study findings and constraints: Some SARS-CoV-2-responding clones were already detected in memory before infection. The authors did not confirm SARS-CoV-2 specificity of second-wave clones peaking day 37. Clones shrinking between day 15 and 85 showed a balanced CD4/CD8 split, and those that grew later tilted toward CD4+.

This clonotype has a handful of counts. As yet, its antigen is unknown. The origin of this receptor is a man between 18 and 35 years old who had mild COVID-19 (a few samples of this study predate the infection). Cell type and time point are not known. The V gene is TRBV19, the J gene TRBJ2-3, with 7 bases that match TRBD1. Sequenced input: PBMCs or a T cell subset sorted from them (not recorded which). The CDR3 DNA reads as TGTGCCAGTAGTATGACAGGGACAGATACGCAGTATTTT. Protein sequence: CASSMTGTDTQYF.